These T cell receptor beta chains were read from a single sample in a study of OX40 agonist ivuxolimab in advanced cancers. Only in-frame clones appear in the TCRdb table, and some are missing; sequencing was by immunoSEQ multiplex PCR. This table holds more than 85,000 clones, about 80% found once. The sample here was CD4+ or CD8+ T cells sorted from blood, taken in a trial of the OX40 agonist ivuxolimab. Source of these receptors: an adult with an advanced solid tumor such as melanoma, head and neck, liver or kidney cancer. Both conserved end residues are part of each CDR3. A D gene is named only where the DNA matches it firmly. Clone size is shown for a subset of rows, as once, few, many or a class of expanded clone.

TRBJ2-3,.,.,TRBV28,CASSKTGPSTDTQYF,TGTGCCAGCAGTAAGACTGGACCTAGCACAGATACGCAGTATTTT
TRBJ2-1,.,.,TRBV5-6,CASSFVRFLGSYNEQFF,TGTGCCAGCAGCTTCGTTCGTTTCTTGGGTTCCTACAATGAGCAGTTCTTC
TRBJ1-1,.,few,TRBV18,CASSSGRGLNTEAFF,TGTGCCAGCTCATCGGGACGGGGATTGAACACTGAAGCTTTCTTT
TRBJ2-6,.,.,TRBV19,CASSLADRAGANVLTF,TGTGCCAGTAGTCTAGCGGACAGGGCTGGGGCCAACGTCCTGACTTTC
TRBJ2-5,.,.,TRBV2,CASSVQGMRETQYF,TGTGCCAGCAGTGTACAGGGTATGAGGGAGACCCAGTACTTC
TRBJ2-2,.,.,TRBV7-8,CASSLLDTTGELFF,TGTGCCAGCAGCTTACTCGACACCACCGGGGAGCTGTTTTTT
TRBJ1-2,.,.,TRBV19,CATLERGRDALLYGYTF,TGTGCCACCTTAGAGCGGGGCAGGGATGCTTTACTATATGGCTACACCTTC
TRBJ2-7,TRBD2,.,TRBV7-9,CASSPRGGEQYF,TGTGCCAGCAGCCCTCGGGGGGGCGAGCAGTACTTC
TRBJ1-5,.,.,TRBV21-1,CASSHPAGIEQPQHF,TGTGCCAGCAGCCACCCGGCAGGAATCGAGCAGCCCCAGCATTTT
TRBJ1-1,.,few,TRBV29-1,CSVTDGTEAFF,TGCAGCGTTACCGACGGCACTGAAGCTTTCTTT
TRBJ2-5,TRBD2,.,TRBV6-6,CASSTGLAGGQETQYF,TGTGCCAGCAGTACTGGACTAGCGGGGGGGCAAGAGACCCAGTACTTC
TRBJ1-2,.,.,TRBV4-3,CASSLDDSYHGYTF,TGCGCCAGCAGTCTGGACGATTCCTATCATGGCTACACCTTC
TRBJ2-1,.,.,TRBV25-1,CASSDVANEQFF,TGTGCCAGCAGTGATGTGGCTAATGAGCAGTTCTTC
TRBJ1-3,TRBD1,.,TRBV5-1,CASSLAGTGKENTIYF,TGCGCCAGCAGCTTGGCCGGGACAGGGAAGGAAAACACCATATATTTT
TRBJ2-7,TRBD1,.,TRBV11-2,CASSLATGVVYEQYF,TGTGCCAGCAGCTTAGCCACAGGGGTTGTCTACGAGCAGTACTTC
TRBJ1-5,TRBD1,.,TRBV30,CAWSSQGNQPQHF,TGTGCCTGGAGTTCACAGGGGAACCAGCCCCAGCATTTT
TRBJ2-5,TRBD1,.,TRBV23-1,CARDRGETQYF,TGCGCCCGGGACAGGGGAGAGACCCAGTACTTC
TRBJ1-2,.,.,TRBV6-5,CASSYRIRAGYGYTF,TGTGCCAGCAGTTATCGGATCCGGGCAGGGTATGGCTACACCTTC
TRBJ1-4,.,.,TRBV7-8,CASGRSYEKLFF,TGTGCCAGCGGAAGATCCTATGAAAAACTGTTTTTT
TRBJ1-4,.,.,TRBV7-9,CASSVGTSTNEKLFF,TGTGCCAGCAGCGTAGGGACTTCAACTAATGAAAAACTGTTTTTT
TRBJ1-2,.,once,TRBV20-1,CSARVGDGYTF,TGCAGTGCTAGAGTGGGGGATGGCTACACCTTC
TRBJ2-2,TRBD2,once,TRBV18,CASSLIAGVRTGELFF,TGTGCCAGCTCACTGATAGCGGGAGTCAGAACCGGGGAGCTGTTTTTT
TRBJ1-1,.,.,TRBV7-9,CASSTDRPTEAFF,TGTGCCAGCAGCACAGACAGGCCTACTGAAGCTTTCTTT
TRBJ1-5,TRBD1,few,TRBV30,CAWDRGNQPQHF,TGTGCCTGGGACAGGGGAAATCAGCCCCAGCATTTT
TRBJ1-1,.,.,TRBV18,CASSVQGWITEAFF,TGTGCCAGCTCAGTACAGGGTTGGATCACTGAAGCTTTCTTT
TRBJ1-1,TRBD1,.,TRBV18,CASSLLGQGETEAFF,TGTGCCAGCTCACTCCTGGGACAGGGAGAAACTGAAGCTTTCTTT
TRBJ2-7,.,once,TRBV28,CASSLFTGLPYEQYF,TGTGCCAGCAGTTTATTCACAGGTCTACCCTACGAGCAGTACTTC
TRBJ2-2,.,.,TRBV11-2,CASSPSNTGELFF,TGTGCCAGCAGCCCCTCTAACACCGGGGAGCTGTTTTTT
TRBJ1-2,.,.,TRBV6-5,CASSYGPPTNYGYTF,TGTGCCAGCAGTTACGGACCGCCGACTAACTATGGCTACACCTTC
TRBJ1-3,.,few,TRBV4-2,CASSQEVVGNGRLSSGNTIYF,TGTGCCAGCAGCCAAGAAGTAGTTGGGAACGGTAGATTAAGCTCTGGAAACACCATATATTTT
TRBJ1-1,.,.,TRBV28,CASRPGTRDTEAFF,TGTGCCAGCAGGCCCGGGACTCGGGACACTGAAGCTTTCTTT
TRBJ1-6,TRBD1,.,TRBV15,CATSRDIPGTGETYNSPLHF,TGTGCCACCAGCAGAGATATCCCCGGGACAGGGGAAACCTATAATTCACCCCTCCACTTT
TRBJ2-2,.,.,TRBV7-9,CASSSSQVAGELFF,TGTGCCAGCAGCTCCTCCCAGGTCGCCGGGGAGCTGTTTTTT
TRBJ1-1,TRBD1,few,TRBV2,CASSRDSNGRGAFF,TGTGCCAGCAGTAGGGACAGCAATGGACGAGGGGCTTTCTTT
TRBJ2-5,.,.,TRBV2,CASRKDPTAETQYF,TGTGCCAGCCGGAAGGACCCCACGGCAGAGACCCAGTACTTC
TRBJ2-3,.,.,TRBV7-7,CATSGGVTDTQYF,TGTGCCACCTCAGGTGGCGTAACAGATACGCAGTATTTT
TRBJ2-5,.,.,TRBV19,CASRTLDGETQYF,TGTGCCAGTCGTACCTTAGACGGAGAGACCCAGTACTTC
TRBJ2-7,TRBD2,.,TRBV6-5,CASRTVAGGLAEQYF,TGTGCCAGCAGAACCGTAGCGGGAGGTCTCGCCGAGCAGTACTTC
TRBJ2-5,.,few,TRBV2,CASSEGDVTQYF,TGTGCCAGCAGTGAGGGGGATGTGACCCAGTACTTC
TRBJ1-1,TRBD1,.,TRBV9,CASSFSRDRGPEAFF,TGTGCCAGCAGCTTCTCCCGGGACAGGGGCCCTGAAGCTTTCTTT
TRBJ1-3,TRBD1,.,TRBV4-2,CASSQVTGALSGNTIYF,TGTGCCAGCAGCCAAGTCACAGGGGCCCTCTCTGGAAACACCATATATTTT
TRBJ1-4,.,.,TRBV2,CASMGTSRAEKLFF,TGTGCCAGCATGGGAACCTCTCGGGCCGAAAAACTGTTTTTT
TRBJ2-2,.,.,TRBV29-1,CSVDIAGGRGGELFF,TGCAGCGTTGACATAGCAGGAGGGCGGGGCGGGGAGCTGTTTTTT
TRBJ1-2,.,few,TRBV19,CASNGPGRTNYGYTF,TGTGCCAGTAACGGGCCAGGGAGGACTAACTATGGCTACACCTTC
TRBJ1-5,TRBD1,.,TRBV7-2,CASSLRDTGAGGNQPQHF,TGTGCCAGCAGCTTACGGGACACAGGGGCGGGGGGCAATCAGCCCCAGCATTTT
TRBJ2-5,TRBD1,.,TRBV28,CASRLQGAGETQYF,TGTGCCAGCAGGTTACAGGGGGCGGGAGAGACCCAGTACTTC
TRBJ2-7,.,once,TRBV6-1,CASSDIGFEQYF,TGTGCCAGCAGCGACATTGGGTTCGAGCAGTACTTC